One sample yielded the 20 T cell receptor beta chains listed below, sequenced in a study of blood T cell repertoires in COVID-19. Libraries were prepared by immunoSEQ multiplex PCR; TCRdb keeps only in-frame clonotypes and omits some of them. The sample contains fewer than 80,000 clones, more than 90% of which appear only once. The sequenced material came from peripheral blood. The receptor source for this set is a human donor in a cohort sampled during active COVID-19.

The chain uses TRBV18 and TRBJ2-5; D uncertain. Per germline, CDR1 KGHSH and CDR2 LQKENI. The CDR3 covers 15 residues. With 6 bases removed from V and 5 bases from J, the gap between germline ends came to 19 bases. The CDR3 protein is CASSSVGPPQETQYF. The CDR3 coding sequence is TGTGCCAGCTCGAGCGTTGGCCCCCCCCAGGAGACCCAGTACTTC. Full variable domain (remainder filled in from reference TRBV18 and TRBJ2-5): NAGVMQNPRHLVRRRGQEARLRCSPMKGHSHVYWYRQLPEEGLKFMVYLQKENIIDESGMPKERFSAEFPKEGPSILRIQQVVRGDSAAYFCASSSVGPPQETQYFGPGTRLLVL.

This chain uses TRBV21-1 with TRBJ1-3; the D call TRBD1 from the table was never checked on the DNA. TRBV21-1 is reported as a pseudogene. The CDR3 runs 14 residues. The CDR3: CASRPDRRGNTIYF. Written as DNA, the CDR3 is TGTGCCAGCAGACCTGACAGGCGAGGAAACACCATATATTTT.

This clone was detected only once. This chain links TRBV25-1 with TRBJ2-1; maybe TRBD2 (5 bases). CDR3 size: 16 residues. Per germline, CDR1 MGHDK and CDR2 SYGVNS. Trimming removed 4 bases from V and 3 bases from J, with 16 bases in between. CDR3 protein: CASSGGGGLIYNEQFF. The DNA of the CDR3 is TGTGCCAGCAGTGGAGGAGGTGGGCTAATCTACAATGAGCAGTTCTTC.

The rearrangement joins TRBV1 to TRBJ2-5; the table's D call of TRBD2 was not tested on the DNA. TRBV1 has pseudogene status. The length of the CDR3 is 18 residues. In DNA form, the CDR3 reads TGCACCAGCAGCCAAGTAAAAAGGCTAGCAACCCTCCCGGAGACCCAGTACTTC. Its translation is CTSSQVKRLATLPETQYF.

The V gene is TRBV4-3, the J gene TRBJ2-1; 9 bases fit TRBD1. Germline assignment: CDR1 LGHNA and CDR2 YSLEER. The CDR3 is 14 residues long. V was clipped by 3 bases and J by 7 bases; unmatched bases: 4. The CDR3 here is CASSHRDRENEQFF. The CDR3 region has the DNA TGCGCCAGCAGCCACCGGGACAGGGAAAATGAGCAGTTCTTC.

CDR3 amino acids: CASSRGQLYEQYF. CDR3 nucleotide sequence: TGTGCCAGCAGCCGAGGACAACTCTACGAGCAGTACTTC. The chain recombines TRBV11-3 with TRBJ2-7; D perhaps matches TRBD1 (5 bases). V shed 5 bases and J shed 3 bases, with 11 bases lying between them. CDR3 length: 13 residues. Germline V gene data show CDR1 as SGHNT and CDR2 as YENEEA. Supplemented by reference TRBV11-3 and TRBJ2-7, the full variable domain reads EAGVVQSPRYKIIEKKQPVAFWCNPISGHNTLYWYLQNLGQGPELLIRYENEEAVDDSQLPKDRFSAERLKGVDSTLKIQPAELGDSAVYLCASSRGQLYEQYFGPGTRLTVT.

This chain uses TRBV28 with TRBJ2-6; D unresolved. The germline V gene has CDR1 MDHEN and CDR2 SYDVKM. Between the trimmed V and J ends, which lost 7 bases and 4 bases, there was a span of 8 bases. CDR3 length: 13 residues. The DNA of the CDR3 is TGTGCCAGCACCACCGGGGGGGCCAACGTCCTGACTTTC. Its protein product is CASTTGGANVLTF.

This clone was seen more than once but under ten times. The same CDR3 is also encoded by other DNA sequences in this sample. The chain combines TRBV3-1 (or the pseudogene TRBV3-2) with TRBJ2-3; 7 bases line up with TRBD2. The CDR3 length is 16 residues. Germline V gene sequence: CDR1 LGHDT, CDR2 YNNKEL (reference sequence). V shed 0 bases, J shed 2 bases, and the junction held 5 bases outside the gene matches. Here the CDR3 reads CASSQDGGGYTDTQYF. In DNA, the CDR3 is TGTGCCAGCAGCCAAGATGGCGGGGGTTACACAGATACGCAGTATTTT.

Notes on this clone: Germline and junction disagree at one end, which may indicate a read error. The CDR3 region has the DNA TGTGCTAGCAGCCAAGACAGGAGCTCCTACAATGAGCAGTTCTTC. This encodes CASSQDRSSYNEQFF. This chain links TRBV7-7 with TRBJ2-1; D possibly corresponds to TRBD1 (6 bases). Germline-derived CDR1 and CDR2 are SSHAT and FNYEAQ (reference sequence). This CDR3 has 15 amino acids.

V gene TRBV6-1 combines with J gene TRBJ2-3, with unresolved D. CDR1 is MNHNS, CDR2 SASEGT, per germline. V lost 2 bases and J 0 bases, leaving 9 bases between the germline ends. The CDR3 loop spans 15 amino acids. CDR3 coding DNA: TGTGCCAGCAGTGAATACCGCGGAAGCACAGATACGCAGTATTTT. Its translation: CASSEYRGSTDTQYF.

This clone was found once. The rearrangement uses TRBV27 and TRBJ1-1; TRBD1 is a possible D gene (5 bases). This CDR3 has 14 residues. The germline gives CDR1 MNHEY, CDR2 SMNVEV (reference sequence). Trimming removed 2 bases at V and 2 bases at J, with 9 bases between. This CDR3 is CASSLGGHNTEAFF. CDR3 nucleotide sequence: TGTGCCAGCAGTTTAGGCGGACACAACACTGAAGCTTTCTTT.

V usage is TRBV7-2 and J usage is TRBJ2-5; TRBD1 agrees at 10 bases. The junction had 12 bases not matched to a gene; V was cut back by 5 bases and J by 6 bases. This CDR3 comprises 16 residues. Germline V lookup: CDR1 SGHTA, CDR2 FQGNSA. CDR3 sequence: CASSPPGTGDIKTQYF. CDR3 nucleotides: TGTGCCAGCAGCCCTCCCGGGACAGGGGATATCAAGACCCAGTACTTC.

The chain couples TRBV2 to TRBJ1-2, with 8 bases fitting TRBD1. The CDR3 contains 14 residues. Trimming cost V 7 bases and J 8 bases; bases outside gene matches: 12. CDR1 and CDR2 (germline): SNHLY, FYNNEI. The CDR3 DNA reads TGTGCCAGCACCAAAATGACAGGGGAGGAGGGCTACACCTTC. The encoded protein is CASTKMTGEEGYTF.

V usage is TRBV14 and J usage is TRBJ2-3; 12 bases agree with TRBD2. J lost 2 bases, V lost 4 bases, and 16 bases had no gene match. Germline CDR1 reads SGHDN; CDR2 reads FVKESK. The CDR3 extends over 20 amino acids. The CDR3 region has the DNA TGTGCCAGCAGCCCCCACCTCCTAGCGGGGGGGCCAGGATTCACAGATACGCAGTATTTT. This sequence encodes CASSPHLLAGGPGFTDTQYF.

V usage is TRBV19 and J usage is TRBJ2-7, with D tentatively TRBD2 (6 bases). The CDR3 is made up of 11 amino acids. V gave up 2 bases and J gave up 7 bases, with 6 bases separating them. Germline CDR1 is LNHDA and CDR2 is SQIVND (reference sequence). CDR3 coding DNA: TGTGCCAGTAGTATACGGGGGGAGCAGTACTTC. Translation gives CASSIRGEQYF. Full variable domain (rest looked up from reference TRBV19 and TRBJ2-7): DGGITQSPKYLFRKEGQNVTLSCEQNLNHDAMYWYRQDPGQGLRLIYYSQIVNDFQKGDIAEGYSVSREKKESFPLTVTSAQKNPTAFYLCASSIRGEQYFGPGTRLTVT.

The chain joins TRBV27 to TRBJ2-7, with D hard to call. Trimming left V 3 bases short and J 5 bases short, with 11 bases between. CDR3 length equals 13 residues. Germline CDR1 and CDR2: MNHEY and SMNVEV (reference sequence). The CDR3 protein is CASSLTRPDEQYF. The CDR3 nucleotides are TGTGCCAGCAGTTTGACACGGCCGGACGAGCAGTACTTC.

This chain uses TRBV6-8 with TRBJ2-5; D is unresolved. V was shortened by 4 bases and J by 1 base, with 7 bases between the two germline ends. Germline CDR1 MNHGY, CDR2 SAAAGT. The CDR3 spans 13 residues. The CDR3 sequence is CASSSRGQETQYF. In DNA form, the CDR3 reads TGTGCCAGCAGTTCCCGAGGCCAAGAGACCCAGTACTTC.

The CDR3 sequence is CASSPLDRSRISGANVLTF. As DNA, the CDR3 is TGTGCCAGCAGCCCCCTCGACAGGTCGAGGATCTCTGGGGCCAACGTCCTGACTTTC. The chain carries TRBV6-2 or TRBV6-3 and TRBJ2-6; possibly TRBD1 for D (6 bases). This CDR3 spans 19 amino acids. The ends were cut back, 6 bases at V and 0 bases at J, with 21 bases in the middle. Germline V gene sequence: CDR1 MNHEY, CDR2 SVGEGT.

The chain links TRBV7-9 to TRBJ1-3, with 8 bases lining up with TRBD1. Germline-derived CDR1 and CDR2 are SEHNR and FQNEAQ (reference sequence). This CDR3 has 14 residues. V dropped 1 base and J dropped 5; count of bases not matched to a gene: 1. The CDR3 sequence: CASSLGQGRNTIYF. CDR3 coding DNA: TGTGCCAGCAGCTTAGGACAGGGGAGAAACACCATATATTTT.

This chain joins TRBV7-9 and TRBJ1-2; a weak D match, TRBD1 (6 bases). Trimming removed 6 bases at V and 0 bases at J, with 11 bases between. This CDR3 comprises 14 residues. The germline V gene encodes CDR1 SEHNR and CDR2 FQNEAQ (reference sequence). The CDR3 region has the DNA TGTGCCAGCAGATCAACAGGGTCTAACTATGGCTACACCTTC. Residues: CASRSTGSNYGYTF.